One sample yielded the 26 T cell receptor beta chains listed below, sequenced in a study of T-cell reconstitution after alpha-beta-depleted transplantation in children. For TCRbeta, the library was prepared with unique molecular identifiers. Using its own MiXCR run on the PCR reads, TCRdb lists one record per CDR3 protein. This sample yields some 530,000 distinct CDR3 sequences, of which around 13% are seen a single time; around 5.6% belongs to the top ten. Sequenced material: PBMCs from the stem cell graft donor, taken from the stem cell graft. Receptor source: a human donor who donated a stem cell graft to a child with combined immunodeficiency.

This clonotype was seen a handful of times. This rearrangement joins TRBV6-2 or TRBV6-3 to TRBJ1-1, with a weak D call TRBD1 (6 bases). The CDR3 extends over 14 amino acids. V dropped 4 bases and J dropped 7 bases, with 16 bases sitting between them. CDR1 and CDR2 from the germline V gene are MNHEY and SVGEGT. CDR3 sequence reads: CASSSTGTEDEAFF. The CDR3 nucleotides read TGTGCCAGCAGTTCCACAGGGACGGAGGATGAAGCTTTCTTT.

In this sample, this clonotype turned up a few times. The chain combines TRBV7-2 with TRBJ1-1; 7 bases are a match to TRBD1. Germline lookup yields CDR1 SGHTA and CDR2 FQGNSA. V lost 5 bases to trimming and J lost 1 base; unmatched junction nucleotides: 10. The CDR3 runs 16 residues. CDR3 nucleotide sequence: TGTGCCAGCAGCCGTGACAGGGAAAGGGGGAACACTGAAGCTTTCTTT. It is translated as CASSRDRERGNTEAFF.

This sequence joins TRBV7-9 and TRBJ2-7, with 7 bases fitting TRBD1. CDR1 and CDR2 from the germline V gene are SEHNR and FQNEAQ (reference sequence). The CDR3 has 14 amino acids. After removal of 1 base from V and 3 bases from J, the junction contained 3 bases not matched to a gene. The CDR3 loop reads CASSLVDRVYEQYF. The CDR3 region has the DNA TGTGCCAGCAGCTTAGTAGACAGGGTCTACGAGCAGTACTTC.

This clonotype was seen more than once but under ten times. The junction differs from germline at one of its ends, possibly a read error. Here the CDR3 reads CATSDLGQGSFNEQFF. The CDR3 DNA sequence: TGTGCCACCAGTGATTTGGGGCAGGGGTCCTTCAATGAGCAGTTCTTC. The chain has TRBV24-1 and TRBJ2-1, with D perhaps TRBD1 (6 bases). The CDR3 extends over 16 amino acids. The germline gives CDR1 KGHDR, CDR2 SFDVKD.

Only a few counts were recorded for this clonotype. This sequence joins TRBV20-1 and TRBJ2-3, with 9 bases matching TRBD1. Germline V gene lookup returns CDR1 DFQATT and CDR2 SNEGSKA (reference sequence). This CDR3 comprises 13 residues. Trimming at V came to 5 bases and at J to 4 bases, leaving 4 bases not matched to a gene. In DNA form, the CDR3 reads TGCAGTGCTCCGGGACAGGGCGCAGATACGCAGTATTTT. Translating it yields CSAPGQGADTQYF.

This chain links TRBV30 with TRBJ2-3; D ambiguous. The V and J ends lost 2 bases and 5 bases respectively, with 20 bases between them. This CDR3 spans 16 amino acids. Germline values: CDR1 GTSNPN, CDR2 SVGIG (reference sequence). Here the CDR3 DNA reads TGTGCCTGGAGTAAGGCCAAGGAAGGCAGTCAAGATACGCAGTATTTT. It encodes CAWSKAKEGSQDTQYF.

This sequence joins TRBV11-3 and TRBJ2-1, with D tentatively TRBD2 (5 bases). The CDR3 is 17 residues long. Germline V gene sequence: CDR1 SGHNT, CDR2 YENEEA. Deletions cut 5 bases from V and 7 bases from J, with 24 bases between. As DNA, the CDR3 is TGTGCCAGCAGCCTCCGGAGCGGCCAGGAAGGTTATAATGAGCAGTTCTTC. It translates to CASSLRSGQEGYNEQFF.

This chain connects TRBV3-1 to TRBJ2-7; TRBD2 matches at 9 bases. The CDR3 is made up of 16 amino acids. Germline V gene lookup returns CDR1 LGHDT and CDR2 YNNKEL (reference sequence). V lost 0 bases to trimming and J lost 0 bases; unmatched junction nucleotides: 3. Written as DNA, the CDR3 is TGTGCCAGCAGCCAAGATCCGCGGGAGGGCTCCTACGAGCAGTACTTC. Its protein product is CASSQDPREGSYEQYF.

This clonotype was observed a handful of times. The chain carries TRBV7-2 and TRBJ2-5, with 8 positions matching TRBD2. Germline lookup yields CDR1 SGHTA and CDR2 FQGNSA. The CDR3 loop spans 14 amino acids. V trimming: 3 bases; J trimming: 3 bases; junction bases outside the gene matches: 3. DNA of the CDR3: TGTGCCAGCAGCTTTGGACTAGCCGAAGAGACCCAGTACTTC. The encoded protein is CASSFGLAEETQYF.

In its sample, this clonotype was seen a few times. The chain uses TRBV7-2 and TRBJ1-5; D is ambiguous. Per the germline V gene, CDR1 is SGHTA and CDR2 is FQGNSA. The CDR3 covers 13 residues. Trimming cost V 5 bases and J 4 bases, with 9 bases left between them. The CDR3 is CASSHSNNQPQHF. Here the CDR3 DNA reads TGTGCCAGCAGCCATTCGAATAATCAGCCCCAGCATTTT.

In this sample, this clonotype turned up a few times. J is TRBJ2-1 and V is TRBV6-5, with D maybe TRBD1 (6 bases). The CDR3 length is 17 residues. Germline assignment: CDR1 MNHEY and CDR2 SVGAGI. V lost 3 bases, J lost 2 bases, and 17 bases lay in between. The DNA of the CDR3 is TGTGCCAGCAGTTATCATTCGGGCAGGGGCCCCTACAATGAGCAGTTCTTC. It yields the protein CASSYHSGRGPYNEQFF.

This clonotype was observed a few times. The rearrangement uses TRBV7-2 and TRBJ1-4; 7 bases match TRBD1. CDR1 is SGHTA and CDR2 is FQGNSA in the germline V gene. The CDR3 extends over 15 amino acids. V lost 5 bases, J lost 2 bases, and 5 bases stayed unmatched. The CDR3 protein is CASSATGLTNEKLFF. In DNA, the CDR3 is TGTGCCAGCAGCGCGACAGGGTTGACTAATGAAAAACTGTTTTTT. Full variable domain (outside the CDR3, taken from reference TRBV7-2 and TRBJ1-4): GAGVSQSPSNKVTEKGKDVELRCDPISGHTALYWYRQSLGQGLEFLIYFQGNSAPDKSGLPSDRFSAERTGGSVSTLTIQRTQQEDSAVYLCASSATGLTNEKLFFGSGTQLSVL.

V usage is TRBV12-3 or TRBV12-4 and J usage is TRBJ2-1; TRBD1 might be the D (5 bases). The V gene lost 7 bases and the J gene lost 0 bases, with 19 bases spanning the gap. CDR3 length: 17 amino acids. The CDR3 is CASTPRWGPPSYNEQFF. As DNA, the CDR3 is TGTGCCAGCACTCCCAGGTGGGGCCCCCCCTCCTACAATGAGCAGTTCTTC.

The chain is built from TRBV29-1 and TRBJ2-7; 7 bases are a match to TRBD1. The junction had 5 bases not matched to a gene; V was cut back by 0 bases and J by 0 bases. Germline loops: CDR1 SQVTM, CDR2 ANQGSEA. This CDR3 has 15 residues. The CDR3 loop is CSVEDRAGGSYEQYF. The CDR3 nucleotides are TGCAGCGTTGAAGATCGGGCAGGGGGCTCCTACGAGCAGTACTTC.

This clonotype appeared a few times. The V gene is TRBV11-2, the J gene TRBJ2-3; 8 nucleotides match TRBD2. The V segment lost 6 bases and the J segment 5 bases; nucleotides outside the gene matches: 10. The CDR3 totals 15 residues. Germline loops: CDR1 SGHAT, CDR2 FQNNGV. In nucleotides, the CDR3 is TGTGCCAGCAGTTCTTGGGGGCGGGGGGAAGATACGCAGTATTTT. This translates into CASSSWGRGEDTQYF.

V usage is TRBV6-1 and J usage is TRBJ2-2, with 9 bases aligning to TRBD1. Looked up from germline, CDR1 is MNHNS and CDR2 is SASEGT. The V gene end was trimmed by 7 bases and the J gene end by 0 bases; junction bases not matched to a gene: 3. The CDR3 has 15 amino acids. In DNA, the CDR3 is TGTGCCAGCAAAACAGGGGGCGCGAACACCGGGGAGCTGTTTTTT. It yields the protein CASKTGGANTGELFF.

This CDR3 is CALARGATGELFF. The CDR3 DNA follows: TGTGCCTTGGCGCGGGGGGCCACCGGGGAGCTGTTTTTT. The V call is TRBV30, the J call TRBJ2-2, with 8 bases lining up with TRBD2. The trim removed 7 bases at V and 4 bases at J, leaving 5 bases unmatched. CDR1 and CDR2 (germline): GTSNPN, SVGIG (reference sequence). The CDR3 is 13 amino acids.

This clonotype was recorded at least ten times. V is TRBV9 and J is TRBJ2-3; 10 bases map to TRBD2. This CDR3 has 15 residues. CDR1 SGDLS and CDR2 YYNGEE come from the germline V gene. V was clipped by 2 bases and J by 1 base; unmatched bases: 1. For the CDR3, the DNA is TGTGCCAGCAGCGTTGGGACTAGCGGCACAGATACGCAGTATTTT. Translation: CASSVGTSGTDTQYF.

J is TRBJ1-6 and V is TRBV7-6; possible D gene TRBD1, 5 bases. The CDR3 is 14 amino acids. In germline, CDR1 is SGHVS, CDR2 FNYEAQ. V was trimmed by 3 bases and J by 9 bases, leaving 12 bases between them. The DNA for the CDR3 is TGTGCCAGCAGCTTGAGGGGCCAGGGTTCACCCCTCCACTTT. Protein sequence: CASSLRGQGSPLHF.

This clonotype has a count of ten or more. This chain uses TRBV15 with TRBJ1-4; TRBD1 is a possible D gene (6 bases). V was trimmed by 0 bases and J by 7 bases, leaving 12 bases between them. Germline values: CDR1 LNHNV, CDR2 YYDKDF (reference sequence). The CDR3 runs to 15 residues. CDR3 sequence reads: CATSREEGVGEKLFF. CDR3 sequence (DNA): TGTGCCACCAGCAGAGAGGAGGGGGTGGGTGAAAAACTGTTTTTT.

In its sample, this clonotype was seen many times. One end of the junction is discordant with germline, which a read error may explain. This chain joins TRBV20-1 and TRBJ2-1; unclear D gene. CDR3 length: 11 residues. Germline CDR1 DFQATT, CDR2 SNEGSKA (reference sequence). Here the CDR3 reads CSAREARTVIF. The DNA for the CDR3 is TGCAGTGCTAGAGAGGCTAGGACGGTGATCTTC.

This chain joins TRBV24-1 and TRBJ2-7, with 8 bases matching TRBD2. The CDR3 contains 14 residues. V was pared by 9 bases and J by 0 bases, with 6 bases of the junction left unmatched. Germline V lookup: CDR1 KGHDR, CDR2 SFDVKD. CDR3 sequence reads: CATEGTRGSYEQYF. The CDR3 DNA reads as TGTGCCACCGAAGGGACTAGGGGCTCCTACGAGCAGTACTTC.

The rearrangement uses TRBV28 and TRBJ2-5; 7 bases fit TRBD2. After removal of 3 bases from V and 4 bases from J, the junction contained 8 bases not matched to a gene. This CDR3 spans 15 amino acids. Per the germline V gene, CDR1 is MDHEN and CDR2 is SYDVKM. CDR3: CASSFWTSVPETQYF. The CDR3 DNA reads TGTGCCAGCAGTTTTTGGACTAGTGTGCCAGAGACCCAGTACTTC.

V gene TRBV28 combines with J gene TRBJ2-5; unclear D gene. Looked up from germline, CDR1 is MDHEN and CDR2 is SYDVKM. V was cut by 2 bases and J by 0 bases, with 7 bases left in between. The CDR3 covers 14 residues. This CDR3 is CASSLIPDQETQYF. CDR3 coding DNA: TGTGCCAGCAGTTTAATACCAGACCAAGAGACCCAGTACTTC. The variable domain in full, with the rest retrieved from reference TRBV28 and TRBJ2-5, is DVKVTQSSRYLVKRTGEKVFLECVQDMDHENMFWYRQDPGLGLRLIYFSYDVKMKEKGDIPEGYSVSREKKERFSLILESASTNQTSMYLCASSLIPDQETQYFGPGTRLLVL.

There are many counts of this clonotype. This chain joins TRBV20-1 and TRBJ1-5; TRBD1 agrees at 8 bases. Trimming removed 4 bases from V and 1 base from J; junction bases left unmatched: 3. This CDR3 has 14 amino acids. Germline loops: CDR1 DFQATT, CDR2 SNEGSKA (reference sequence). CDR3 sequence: CSANRQGSNQPQHF. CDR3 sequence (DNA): TGCAGTGCTAATAGACAGGGGAGCAATCAGCCCCAGCATTTT.

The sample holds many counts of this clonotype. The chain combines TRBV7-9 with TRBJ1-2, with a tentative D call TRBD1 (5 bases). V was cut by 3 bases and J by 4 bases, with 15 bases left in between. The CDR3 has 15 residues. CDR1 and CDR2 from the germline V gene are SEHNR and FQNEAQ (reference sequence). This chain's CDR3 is CASSLRGAGSYGYTF. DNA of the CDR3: TGTGCCAGCAGCTTGAGGGGAGCTGGTTCCTATGGCTACACCTTC.